Listed below are T cell receptor beta chains from one sample, sequenced in a study of blood T cell repertoires in COVID-19. Here immunoSEQ multiplex PCR was the method, and the copy in TCRdb shows in-frame clones only, minus some. The sample lists about 16,000 clones; more than 75% were seen once. The sample comprised peripheral blood. The source is a human donor with active COVID-19. The donor label of this sample is uncertain. The CDR3 runs from the conserved cysteine through the conserved F or W. D genes are given only for firm matches. Part of the rows lack a size; the others show once, few, many or a class for expanded clones.

J gene | V gene | clone size | D gene | CDR3 DNA | CDR3 protein
TRBJ1-1 | TRBV6-4 | - | TRBD1 | TGTGCCAGCAGAGCACAGGGGACGACTGAAGCTTTCTTT | CASRAQGTTEAFF
TRBJ1-2 | TRBV25-1 | - | TRBD1 | TGTGCCAGCATGGACAGGAAGGGTGGCTACACCTTC | CASMDRKGGYTF
TRBJ2-5 | TRBV11-3 | - | - | TGTGCCAGCAGCCTAGGTCAGCGGGAGACCCAGTACTTC | CASSLGQRETQYF
TRBJ2-1 | TRBV7-3 | - | - | TGTGCCAGCAGTAAAGCAGGGGAAGTGTACAATGAGCAGTTCTTC | CASSKAGEVYNEQFF
TRBJ2-1 | TRBV19 | - | TRBD1 | TGTGCCAGTAGTAAGGACAGGAGCTCCTACAATGAGCAGTTCTTC | CASSKDRSSYNEQFF
TRBJ2-7 | TRBV6-2/TRBV6-3 | few | - | TGTGCCAGCAGTTACTTGCCGGGGGTCGGCCTTCGAGAGCAGTACTTC | CASSYLPGVGLREQYF
TRBJ2-5 | TRBV7-6 | - | TRBD2 | TGTGCCAGCAGCTTAGGGGACTCCGGGGGGGCCAGTGAGACCCAGTACTTC | CASSLGDSGGASETQYF
TRBJ1-2 | TRBV4-2 | - | - | TGTGCCACCCGGGACTTCTCCCATCCGATGACCTTC | CATRDFSHPMTF
TRBJ2-7 | TRBV5-1 | - | TRBD1 | TGCGCCAGCAGCTTGGGGCCACAGACACAGGGGGCCCCTCCCAACTTC | CASSLGPQTQGAPPNF
TRBJ2-3 | TRBV6-2/TRBV6-3 | medium-sized | TRBD1 | TGTGCCAGCAGTTCCCCCCCGGGACAGGGCACAGATACGCAGTATTTT | CASSSPPGQGTDTQYF
TRBJ2-3 | TRBV9 | - | - | TGTGCCAGCAGCGTAGGTGGGGCCCGCGGCGATACGCAGTATTTT | CASSVGGARGDTQYF
TRBJ1-2 | TRBV5-4 | - | TRBD1 | TGTGCCAGCAGCCCACAGGGGGCTTTCTATGGCTACACCTTC | CASSPQGAFYGYTF
TRBJ2-7 | TRBV11-2 | - | TRBD1 | TGTGCCAGCAGCTTTCGGGACAGGGGATCTTACGAGCAGTACTTC | CASSFRDRGSYEQYF
TRBJ1-2 | TRBV4-1 | - | - | TGCGCCAGCAGCCAAGGGGCAGGGCTTGACTATGGCTACACCTTC | CASSQGAGLDYGYTF
TRBJ2-3 | TRBV4-1 | - | - | TGCGCCAGCAGCCAACTAGCAGATACGCAGTATTTT | CASSQLADTQYF
TRBJ1-2 | TRBV5-4 | few | TRBD1 | TGTGCCAGCAGCGGGGACAGGGGGTATGGCTACACCTTC | CASSGDRGYGYTF
TRBJ2-7 | TRBV13 | - | - | TGTGCCAGCAGCTTTGGCCTAGCTGGATTTAACTACGAGCAGTACTTC | CASSFGLAGFNYEQYF
TRBJ2-3 | TRBV11-2 | - | TRBD2 | TGTGCCAGCAGCTCTGGGGGCGCGGGGGGGTACACAGATACGCAGTATTTT | CASSSGGAGGYTDTQYF
TRBJ1-2 | TRBV6-2/TRBV6-3 | once | TRBD1 | TGTGCCAGCAGACCTACGACAGGGGGCGGCTATGGCTACACCTTC | CASRPTTGGGYGYTF
TRBJ1-5 | TRBV19 | once | - | TGTGCCAGTAGTAACAGGGATAGCAATCAGCCCCAGCATTTT | CASSNRDSNQPQHF
TRBJ1-1 | TRBV5-1 | once | TRBD1 | TGCGCCAGCAGCTCGACAGGGATGGGAACTGAAGCTTTCTTT | CASSSTGMGTEAFF
TRBJ2-1 | TRBV11-2 | - | TRBD2 | TGTGCCAGCAGTAGAGTCAGGACTAGCCCCTACAATGAGCAGTTCTTC | CASSRVRTSPYNEQFF
TRBJ2-5 | TRBV18 | - | - | TGTGCCAGCTCCCTCCAGAGGGCTCAAGAGACCCAGTACTTC | CASSLQRAQETQYF
TRBJ2-3 | TRBV5-1 | - | TRBD2 | TGCGCCAGCAGCTTTCTAGCGGGGGGAAGCACAGATACGCAGTATTTT | CASSFLAGGSTDTQYF
TRBJ1-2 | TRBV18 | - | TRBD1 | TGTGCCAGCTCACCACTTTCAGGGGGCGCGACATCAGACTATGGCTACACCTTC | CASSPLSGGATSDYGYTF
TRBJ1-2 | TRBV6-6 | - | - | TGTGCCAGCAGTTACTCGGGCCCTAACTATGGCTACACCTTC | CASSYSGPNYGYTF
TRBJ1-2 | TRBV5-6 | - | - | TGTGCCAGCAGCTTGAGGGGCATACTGAACTATGGCTACACCTTC | CASSLRGILNYGYTF
TRBJ2-7 | TRBV13 | - | - | TGTGCCAGCTCAAAAAAAAACAGGGACGAGCAGTACTTC | CASSKKNRDEQYF
TRBJ1-2 | TRBV23-1 | - | - | TGCGCCAGCAGGCCCGACAGGAGCTGGATGCGAGGCTACACCTTC | CASRPDRSWMRGYTF
TRBJ2-7 | TRBV6-1 | - | - | TGTGCCAGCAGTGAATTGGGGCAGTACTACTCCTACGAGCAGTACTTC | CASSELGQYYSYEQYF
TRBJ2-7 | TRBV7-7 | - | TRBD2 | TGTGCTAGCAGCTTAGCCGGGACTAGTTCCTACGAGCAGTACTTC | CASSLAGTSSYEQYF
TRBJ2-5 | TRBV6-2/TRBV6-3 | - | - | TGTGCCAGCAGTCTCATGCGGGTGGGGAAGCAGGAGACCCAGTACTTC | CASSLMRVGKQETQYF
TRBJ1-6 | TRBV4-3 | few | TRBD1 | TGCGCCAGCAGCCAACCTTACGGGACAGGACATAATTCACCCCTCCACTTT | CASSQPYGTGHNSPLHF
TRBJ2-5 | TRBV4-2 | - | TRBD2 | TGTGCCAGCAGCCAAGAGCGGGGGGGCGGGGAGACCCAGTACTTC | CASSQERGGGETQYF
TRBJ1-5 | TRBV6-5 | - | TRBD1 | TGTGCCAGCAGATATGACAGGGGTGGCAATCAGCCCCAGCATTTT | CASRYDRGGNQPQHF
TRBJ2-1 | TRBV4-2 | - | TRBD2 | TGTGCCAGCAGCCAAGATTCCGGGACTAGTATCCGCAATGAGCAGTTCTTC | CASSQDSGTSIRNEQFF
TRBJ2-1 | TRBV7-7 | - | - | TGTGCTAGCAGCTCCGGAGAAAGCCTCTACAATGAGCAGTTCTTC | CASSSGESLYNEQFF
TRBJ2-3 | TRBV5-3 | few | TRBD2 | TGTGCCAGAAGCTTGCAGCCTAGCGGGGGCGCTGGAGATACGCAGTATTTT | CARSLQPSGGAGDTQYF
TRBJ1-3 | TRBV7-2 | once | - | TGTGCCAGCAGCTTACAGGGCTCGAGTCGAGGTTCTGGAAACACCATATATTTT | CASSLQGSSRGSGNTIYF
TRBJ2-2 | TRBV20-1 | - | - | TGCAGTGCTAGTTTTGGCGGTACCTCCAACACCGGGGAGCTGTTTTTT | CSASFGGTSNTGELFF
TRBJ2-2 | TRBV5-1 | - | TRBD2 | TGCGCCAGCAGCTTGGCCTTTAGCGGGGAAACCGGGGAGCTGTTTTTT | CASSLAFSGETGELFF
TRBJ1-1 | TRBV7-9 | - | - | TGTGCCAGCAGCTGGACCGCGGGTGCTGAAGCTTTCTTT | CASSWTAGAEAFF
TRBJ1-4 | TRBV18 | - | - | TGTGCCAGCTCACCGCCCCAGGGAAAACTGTTTTTT | CASSPPQGKLFF
TRBJ2-5 | TRBV2 | - | TRBD1 | TGTGCCAGCAGCCGACAAGGCCTAGGGGGCGGTGAGACCCAGTACTTC | CASSRQGLGGGETQYF
TRBJ1-5 | TRBV4-2 | - | - | TGTGCCAGCAGTGTGTCTCGGGGGGCTCGCAATCAGCCCCAGCATTTT | CASSVSRGARNQPQHF
TRBJ2-5 | TRBV6-6 | - | - | TGTGCCAGCAGCCCCAGAGCGGGTAGCGAGACCCAGTACTTC | CASSPRAGSETQYF